Each of the 27 T cell receptor beta chains below was sequenced from the same sample in a study of blood T cell repertoires in COVID-19 (dated by TCRdb to the early 2020s). The method behind the library was the immunoSEQ multiplex PCR assay. Sourced from immuneACCESS, this table was stored by TCRdb with only in-frame sequences that have V and J called. A share of the clones is absent; for the studies checked, an unresolved V gene accounts for under half, and the remainder has no known explanation. The sample contains about 36,000 clones, 75% to 95% of them found a single time. Roughly 5% of the sample belongs to the ten largest clones. The sample comprised peripheral blood. The receptors originated from a human donor in a cohort sampled during active COVID-19.

The chain joins TRBV7-2 to TRBJ1-1; D gene uncertain. V was trimmed by 1 base and J by 1 base, leaving 7 bases between them. The CDR3 sequence is 14 residues long. From germline, CDR1 is SGHTA and CDR2 FQGNSA. CDR3 protein: CASSLVRGNTEAFF. The CDR3 nucleotides read TGTGCCAGCAGCTTAGTTCGCGGGAACACTGAAGCTTTCTTT.

The chain carries TRBV7-2 and TRBJ2-5, with 9 bases fitting TRBD2. V trimming: 1 base; J trimming: 5 bases; junction bases outside the gene matches: 8. The V gene's germline CDR1 is SGHTA and CDR2 FQGNSA. The CDR3 loop spans 16 amino acids. CDR3 protein: CASSLGGGRALETQYF. In DNA form, the CDR3 reads TGTGCCAGCAGCTTAGGAGGCGGGAGGGCCCTGGAGACCCAGTACTTC.

The chain couples TRBV3-1 (or the pseudogene TRBV3-2) to TRBJ2-2; no firm D call. The V end lost 3 bases, the J end lost 0 bases, and 5 bases lay between the germline ends. The CDR3 has 14 amino acids. Germline-derived CDR1 and CDR2 are LGHDT and YNNKEL (reference sequence). The CDR3 spells CASSHHSNTGELFF. The CDR3 region has the DNA TGTGCCAGCAGCCACCACTCGAACACCGGGGAGCTGTTTTTT.

This clone is a singleton in its sample. V is TRBV6-2 or TRBV6-3 and J is TRBJ2-1; no firm D call. Trimming shortened V by 2 bases and J by 4 bases, and 9 bases separated the two germline ends. Looked up from germline, CDR1 is MNHEY and CDR2 is SVGEGT. The CDR3 runs to 14 residues. CDR3 in amino acids: CASSYARQYNEQFF. The DNA of the CDR3 is TGTGCCAGCAGTTACGCTAGGCAGTACAATGAGCAGTTCTTC.

The chain is built from TRBV6-2 or TRBV6-3 and TRBJ2-1; no definite D call. The germline gives CDR1 MNHEY, CDR2 SVGEGT. The CDR3 loop spans 12 amino acids. V lost 2 bases and J lost 5, with 4 bases in between. As DNA, the CDR3 is TGTGCCAGCAGTTACCCTAACAATGAGCAGTTCTTC. Protein sequence: CASSYPNNEQFF.

This clone was counted a single time. J is TRBJ2-7 and V is TRBV19; 10 bases are a match to TRBD1. The germline CDR1 and CDR2 sequences are LNHDA and SQIVND (reference sequence). V lost 8 bases and J lost 3; bases outside the gene matches: 10. This CDR3 is built from 15 residues. The CDR3 coding sequence is TGTGCCAGTGCGCGGGACAGGGGATCTCTCTACGAGCAGTACTTC. Its translation is CASARDRGSLYEQYF.

The J gene is TRBJ2-3, the V gene TRBV5-1; 9 nucleotides agree with TRBD1. CDR1 SGHRS and CDR2 YFSETQ come from the germline V gene. The CDR3 contains 15 residues. The V and J ends lost 0 bases and 4 bases, in that order; junction bases with no gene match: 3. The CDR3 reads CASSLDRGLADTQYF. The CDR3, as DNA: TGCGCCAGCAGCTTGGACAGGGGGCTCGCAGATACGCAGTATTTT.

The chain is built from TRBV7-9 and TRBJ1-1; maybe TRBD1 (5 bases). The CDR3 is 14 amino acids. Per the germline V gene, CDR1 is SEHNR and CDR2 is FQNEAQ (reference sequence). V was shortened by 0 bases and J by 4 bases, with 9 bases between the two germline ends. The CDR3 DNA sequence: TGTGCCAGCAGCTTAGCGTCGGGGGTCACTGAAGCTTTCTTT. This codes for CASSLASGVTEAFF.

This sequence joins TRBV7-9 and TRBJ1-2; TRBD1 might be the D (5 bases). This CDR3 spans 14 amino acids. The germline V gene has CDR1 SEHNR and CDR2 FQNEAQ (reference sequence). With 1 base removed from V and 6 bases from J, the gap between germline ends came to 12 bases. CDR3 bases: TGTGCCAGCAGCTTAGGGGGCGGGACGGATGGCTACACCTTC. Translated, it gives CASSLGGGTDGYTF.

This chain uses TRBV5-4 with TRBJ1-4, with 8 bases that match TRBD1. Germline CDR1 reads SGHNT; CDR2 reads YYREEE (reference sequence). V lost 4 bases and J lost 7; bases outside the gene matches: 6. The CDR3 loop spans 14 amino acids. This chain's CDR3 is CASSAGQGGEKLFF. As DNA, the CDR3 is TGTGCCAGCAGCGCCGGACAGGGAGGTGAAAAACTGTTTTTT.

V gene TRBV6-5 combines with J gene TRBJ2-7; TRBD2 matches 9 bases. Germline-derived CDR1 and CDR2 are MNHEY and SVGAGI. V lost 7 bases and J lost 2; bases outside the gene matches: 3. The CDR3 consists of 13 residues. The CDR3 DNA is TGTGCCAGCACCGGGACTAGCCCCTACGAGCAGTACTTC. This encodes CASTGTSPYEQYF.

This chain uses TRBV30 with TRBJ1-6; TRBD1 matches 7 bases. This CDR3 is built from 16 residues. Germline V gene data show CDR1 as GTSNPN and CDR2 as SVGIG (reference sequence). The V and J ends lost 0 bases and 5 bases, in that order; junction bases with no gene match: 7. CDR3 in DNA: TGTGCCTGGAGTGTACTGGGACAGAGTGATAATTCACCCCTCCACTTT. It yields the protein CAWSVLGQSDNSPLHF. The full variable domain, rest sourced from reference TRBV30 and TRBJ1-6, is SQTIHQWPATLVQPVGSPLSLECTVEGTSNPNLYWYRQAAGRGLQLLFYSVGIGQISSEVPQNLSASRPQDRQFILSSKKLLLSDSGFYLCAWSVLGQSDNSPLHFGNGTRLTVT.

V is TRBV11-2 and J is TRBJ2-3; TRBD2 is a possible D gene (6 bases). This CDR3 is 14 amino acids long. Germline CDR1 SGHAT, CDR2 FQNNGV. V gave up 5 bases and J gave up 4 bases, with 13 bases separating them. DNA of the CDR3: TGTGCCAGCAGCAACCGGGACTTCTCAGATACGCAGTATTTT. It encodes CASSNRDFSDTQYF.

The J gene is TRBJ2-4, the V gene TRBV5-4; 7 nucleotides agree with TRBD1. This CDR3 has 16 residues. V lost 0 bases and J lost 8; bases outside the gene matches: 11. Per germline, CDR1 SGHNT and CDR2 YYREEE (reference sequence). In DNA form, the CDR3 reads TGTGCCAGCAGCTTGGGTGGGTCTGAAAGGGGGCACATTCAGTACTTC. Protein: CASSLGGSERGHIQYF.

As DNA, the CDR3 is TGTGCTAGTGGTTTGGTACAAGAAGGGGACAATCAGCCCCAGCATTTT. This gives the protein CASGLVQEGDNQPQHF. The chain joins TRBV12-5 to TRBJ1-5; possibly TRBD1 for D (5 bases). CDR3 length equals 16 residues. The germline V and J ends were trimmed by 0 bases and 3 bases, with 12 bases remaining between them. Germline V gives CDR1 LGHNT, CDR2 FRNRAP.

This clone came up once. This rearrangement joins TRBV2 to TRBJ1-1; TRBD1 might be the D (6 bases). In germline, CDR1 is SNHLY, CDR2 FYNNEI. V lost 3 bases, J lost 3 bases, and 8 bases lay in between. This CDR3 contains 13 residues. The CDR3 loop reads CASSDQGHTEAFF. As DNA, the CDR3 is TGTGCCAGCAGTGATCAGGGGCACACTGAAGCTTTCTTT.

CDR3 DNA: TGTGCCACCAGCAGAAAACTAGCGGGAGCCACCGGGTCCAACGAGCAGTACTTC. It yields the protein CATSRKLAGATGSNEQYF. This sequence joins TRBV15 and TRBJ2-7, with 11 nucleotides matching TRBD2. CDR1 is LNHNV and CDR2 is YYDKDF in the germline V gene (reference sequence). The V gene end was trimmed by 2 bases and the J gene end by 5 bases; junction bases not matched to a gene: 14. The CDR3 extends over 18 amino acids.

The chain joins TRBV6-4 to TRBJ2-1; 10 bases line up with TRBD1. Per the germline V gene, CDR1 is MRHNA and CDR2 is SNTAGT. With 2 bases clipped from V and 8 bases from J, the junction kept 3 bases outside the gene matches. The CDR3 runs to 14 residues. For the CDR3, the DNA is TGTGCCAGCAGTGACCCGACAGGGGGCGATGAGCAGTTCTTC. It yields the protein CASSDPTGGDEQFF.

The chain recombines TRBV5-4 with TRBJ2-2; perhaps TRBD2 as D (5 bases). V was trimmed by 0 bases and J by 1 base, leaving 10 bases between them. The germline gives CDR1 SGHNT, CDR2 YYREEE (reference sequence). The CDR3 length is 16 residues. CDR3 loop: CASSLGKAVNTGELFF. The CDR3 coding sequence is TGTGCCAGCAGCTTGGGTAAAGCGGTGAACACCGGGGAGCTGTTTTTT.

The J gene is TRBJ1-5, the V gene TRBV4-1, with D unclear. The CDR3 loop spans 14 amino acids. The V end was cut by 0 bases, the J end by 8 bases, with 11 bases between. CDR1 MGHRA and CDR2 YSYEKL come from the germline V gene. CDR3 loop: CASSQETHAEPQHF. CDR3 DNA sequence: TGCGCCAGCAGCCAAGAAACCCATGCGGAGCCCCAGCATTTT.

The gene calls are TRBV19 and TRBJ1-5; 7 bases map to TRBD1. There are 16 residues in the CDR3. V gave up 5 bases and J gave up 0 bases; unmatched junction bases: 7. Germline V CDR1 and CDR2: LNHDA, SQIVND (reference sequence). The CDR3 here is CASSADRAYSNQPQHF. CDR3 coding DNA: TGTGCCAGTAGTGCAGACAGGGCTTATAGCAATCAGCCCCAGCATTTT.

The rearrangement uses TRBV6-2 or TRBV6-3 and TRBJ1-6; TRBD1 might be the D (6 bases). Trimming stripped 5 bases from V and 0 bases from J, with 11 bases between. This CDR3 has 16 residues. The germline V gene encodes CDR1 MNHEY and CDR2 SVGEGT. The CDR3 is CASSNRASSYNSPLHF. DNA for the CDR3: TGTGCCAGCAGTAACAGGGCGAGCTCCTATAATTCACCCCTCCACTTT.

This chain connects TRBV10-1 to TRBJ2-1, with 9 bases matching TRBD1. The CDR3 is made up of 13 amino acids. V lost 7 bases, J lost 7 bases, and 5 bases stayed unmatched. Per the germline V gene, CDR1 is WNHNN and CDR2 is SYGVQD (reference sequence). CDR3 DNA: TGCGCCAGCACCGCGGACAGGGGAAATGAGCAGTTCTTC. Amino acids: CASTADRGNEQFF.

The chain couples TRBV6-2 or TRBV6-3 to TRBJ2-3; a possible D gene is TRBD2 (5 bases). CDR1 is MNHEY and CDR2 is SVGEGT in the germline V gene. Between the trimmed V and J ends, which lost 4 bases and 3 bases, there was a span of 11 bases. CDR3 length: 14 residues. In DNA form, the CDR3 reads TGTGCCAGCAGTTTGACGGGCGGGACAGATACGCAGTATTTT. Protein sequence: CASSLTGGTDTQYF.

This rearrangement joins TRBV29-1 to TRBJ1-2; D gene unclear. The CDR3 contains 14 residues. V lost 6 bases, J lost 2 bases, and 16 bases lay in between. Germline values: CDR1 SQVTM, CDR2 ANQGSEA. The CDR3 spells CSVREGTLNYGYTF. CDR3 nucleotide sequence: TGCAGCGTCAGAGAGGGAACACTAAACTATGGCTACACCTTC.

The chain recombines TRBV7-3 with TRBJ2-7, with 7 positions matching TRBD2. The V gene end was trimmed by 0 bases and the J gene end by 7 bases; junction bases not matched to a gene: 6. Germline CDR1 is SGHTA and CDR2 is FQGTGA. This CDR3 contains 14 residues. The CDR3 bases are TGTGCCAGCAGCTTAACGGCGGGAGACGGTGAGCAGTACTTC. Its translation is CASSLTAGDGEQYF.

The CDR3 protein is CASSYSTNTQYF. The CDR3 DNA reads as TGTGCCAGCAGTTACTCGACAAATACGCAGTATTTT. The chain links TRBV6-2 or TRBV6-3 to TRBJ2-3; no reliable D call. In germline, CDR1 is MNHEY, CDR2 SVGEGT. This CDR3 contains 12 residues. V lost 0 bases and J 7 bases, leaving 5 bases between the germline ends.